The 23 T cell receptor beta chains below all came from one sample that was sequenced in a study of regulatory T cells in long-lasting Graves disease. Time point reported: newly diagnosed GD, antithyroid drugs for less than 3 months. Researchers made the TCR library from RNA that was extracted from PBMCs. Arm-PCR of CDR3 regions with iRepertoire HTBI primers generated TCR beta libraries. TCRdb processed the multiplex PCR reads anew with MiXCR; each CDR3 protein has one entry. This table has hundreds of thousands of distinct CDR3 sequences, about 16% appearing once. The sample was also reused in another study, on T cells in Graves' hyperthyroidism and ophthalmopathy.

Material: peripheral blood mononuclear cells (PBMCs), obtained at new diagnosis, from a patient treated with antithyroid drugs. The receptors were sampled from a woman aged 30 to 39 with Graves disease.

This sequence joins TRBV20-1 and TRBJ2-5; TRBD1 or TRBD2 may be the D gene (5 bases each). The germline V gene has CDR1 DFQATT and CDR2 SNEGSKA (reference sequence). The CDR3 has 15 amino acids. V lost 6 bases, J lost 4 bases, and 21 bases lay in between. The chain's CDR3 is CSAQRETTEGETQYF. The CDR3 DNA reads as TGCAGTGCCCAGAGGGAAACGACAGAAGGAGAGACCCAGTACTTC.

The V gene is TRBV24-1, the J gene TRBJ2-2, with D possibly matching TRBD1 (6 bases). The germline gives CDR1 KGHDR, CDR2 SFDVKD. CDR3 length: 17 residues. The V and J ends lost 5 bases and 7 bases respectively, with 22 bases between them. The CDR3 region is CATSALGAQGLSGELFF. As DNA, the CDR3 is TGTGCCACCAGTGCCCTAGGGGCACAGGGTTTAAGCGGGGAGCTGTTTTTT.

This clonotype was seen repeatedly, ten times or more. The J gene is TRBJ1-5, the V gene TRBV27; 7 bases line up with TRBD1. In germline, CDR1 is MNHEY, CDR2 SMNVEV (reference sequence). Trimming took 5 bases from V and 2 from J; bases not matched to a gene: 15. The CDR3 sequence is 18 residues long. CDR3 region: CASSPKPPTGFGNQPQHF. The CDR3 bases are TGTGCCAGCAGTCCTAAACCCCCGACAGGGTTCGGCAATCAGCCCCAGCATTTT.

This clonotype was counted between two and nine times. The chain recombines TRBV10-1 with TRBJ2-5; unclear D gene. The CDR3 totals 14 residues. Germline V gene lookup returns CDR1 WNHNN and CDR2 SYGVQD (reference sequence). The V and J ends lost 8 bases and 4 bases respectively, with 17 bases between them. CDR3 DNA: TGCGCCAGCGTTGAAGCCCGGGTTGGAGAGACCCAGTACTTC. Its translation is CASVEARVGETQYF.

Worth noting for this clonotype: A much more abundant neighbour one base away suggests this may be a read error. The chain employs TRBV27 and TRBJ2-7, with 9 bases identical to TRBD2. CDR1 and CDR2 (germline): MNHEY, SMNVEV (reference sequence). This CDR3 comprises 18 residues. As DNA, the CDR3 is TGTGCCGGCAGTTTAAGGGCCTTAGCGGGAGTAAAGCTCCACGAGCAGTACTTC. The encoded protein is CAGSLRALAGVKLHEQYF.

This clonotype was seen ten or more times. CDR3 DNA sequence: TGTGCCAGCAGCTTAGAGGGGACAGGGGTTTCACCCCTCCACTTT. Its translation is CASSLEGTGVSPLHF. The rearrangement links TRBV7-3 to TRBJ1-6; the match to TRBD1 covers 10 bases. This CDR3 has 15 amino acids. Germline loops: CDR1 SGHTA, CDR2 FQGTGA. Unmatched junction bases numbered 4, after V lost 2 bases and J lost 9 bases.

This clonotype was recorded a few times. The rearrangement joins TRBV20-1 to TRBJ1-5, with D tentatively TRBD1 (5 bases). Germline V gene sequence: CDR1 DFQATT, CDR2 SNEGSKA (reference sequence). The V end was cut by 0 bases, the J end by 7 bases, with 7 bases between. There are 12 residues in the CDR3. CDR3 in amino acids: CSARDTGQPQHF. The CDR3 DNA reads TGCAGTGCTAGAGATACAGGACAGCCCCAGCATTTT.

This clonotype was detected ten times or more. V usage is TRBV20-1 and J usage is TRBJ2-7; TRBD2 agrees at 7 bases. The germline V gene encodes CDR1 DFQATT and CDR2 SNEGSKA (reference sequence). CDR3 length: 14 residues. Germline trimming cut 0 bases from V and 2 bases from J; bases unmatched to any gene: 4. CDR3 residues: CSARDFAGAYEQYF. Written as DNA, the CDR3 is TGCAGTGCTAGAGATTTCGCGGGAGCCTACGAGCAGTACTTC.

This clonotype was detected ten times or more. The chain is built from TRBV7-2 and TRBJ2-1; tentative D call: TRBD2 (5 bases). Germline V gene lookup returns CDR1 SGHTA and CDR2 FQGNSA. The V gene lost 5 bases and the J gene lost 4 bases, with 18 bases spanning the gap. This CDR3 comprises 16 residues. The CDR3 region is CASSLPPGKGYNEQFF. CDR3 DNA: TGTGCCAGCAGCCTACCCCCGGGAAAAGGTTACAATGAGCAGTTCTTC.

The chain uses TRBV25-1 and TRBJ1-1; D is unclear. The germline V gene has CDR1 MGHDK and CDR2 SYGVNS. The CDR3 runs 16 residues. Trimming shortened V by 1 base and J by 1 base, and 13 bases separated the two germline ends. CDR3 coding DNA: TGTGCCAGCAGTGAATCAGTTTTGGAAGGGAACACTGAAGCTTTCTTT. Translated, it gives CASSESVLEGNTEAFF.

This clonotype was picked up many times. At one end, the junction sequence differs from germline, possibly due to a read error. V gene TRBV2 combines with J gene TRBJ2-1; 10 positions match TRBD2. The germline V gene encodes CDR1 SNHLY and CDR2 FYNNEI. The CDR3 has 11 residues. CDR3 sequence (DNA): TGCGGACTAGCGGTCAACAATGAGCAGTTCTTC. This sequence encodes CGLAVNNEQFF.

This chain uses TRBV19 with TRBJ1-2; D gene ambiguous. The length of the CDR3 is 14 residues. Germline V gene sequence: CDR1 LNHDA, CDR2 SQIVND (reference sequence). The V and J ends lost 10 bases and 5 bases respectively, with 20 bases between them. In DNA, the CDR3 is TGTGCCACCGCCCCGACGAGTTCCCGTTATGGCTACACCTTC. Amino acid sequence: CATAPTSSRYGYTF. The whole variable domain, remainder taken from reference TRBV19 and TRBJ1-2, is DGGITQSPKYLFRKEGQNVTLSCEQNLNHDAMYWYRQDPGQGLRLIYYSQIVNDFQKGDIAEGYSVSREKKESFPLTVTSAQKNPTAFYLCATAPTSSRYGYTFGSGTRLTVV.

This clonotype was counted only a few times. The V call is TRBV28, the J call TRBJ1-6; no clear D. Trimming stripped 5 bases from V and 8 bases from J, with 16 bases between. Germline loops: CDR1 MDHEN, CDR2 SYDVKM. The CDR3 runs to 15 residues. CDR3 region: CASSPSRGVYSPLHF. In DNA form, the CDR3 reads TGTGCCAGCAGTCCCAGCCGGGGAGTCTATTCACCCCTCCACTTT.

In this sample, this clonotype turned up a few times. The chain has TRBV5-1 and TRBJ1-4; D not certain. Trimming removed 0 bases from V and 3 bases from J, with 6 bases in between. This CDR3 is 14 amino acids long. The V gene's germline CDR1 is SGHRS and CDR2 YFSETQ. For the CDR3, the DNA is TGCGCCAGCAGCTTGGCCTCGGCTAATGAAAAACTGTTTTTT. Amino acids: CASSLASANEKLFF.

This clonotype was counted at least ten times. This chain joins TRBV2 and TRBJ2-2; 13 bases line up with TRBD2. V lost 5 bases to trimming and J lost 4 bases; unmatched junction nucleotides: 1. The CDR3 totals 15 residues. Germline V gene data show CDR1 as SNHLY and CDR2 as FYNNEI. This chain's CDR3 is CASSRTSGSTGELFF. CDR3 DNA: TGTGCCAGCAGTCGGACTAGCGGGAGCACCGGGGAGCTGTTTTTT. Using reference TRBV2 and TRBJ2-2 for the parts outside the CDR3, the full variable domain is EPEVTQTPSHQVTQMGQEVILRCVPISNHLYFYWYRQILGQKVEFLVSFYNNEISEKSEIFDDQFSVERPDGSNFTLKIRSTKLEDSAMYFCASSRTSGSTGELFFGEGSRLTVL.

The chain combines TRBV5-1 with TRBJ2-7; possibly TRBD1 or TRBD2 for D (6 bases each). Trimming cost V 0 bases and J 3 bases, with 13 bases left between them. The CDR3 has 15 amino acids. Germline V gives CDR1 SGHRS, CDR2 YFSETQ. The CDR3 sequence: CASSLVQGGHYEQYF. CDR3 nucleotides: TGCGCCAGCAGCTTGGTACAGGGAGGACACTACGAGCAGTACTTC.

The gene calls are TRBV19 and TRBJ1-1; D ambiguous. The germline gives CDR1 LNHDA, CDR2 SQIVND (reference sequence). The CDR3 sequence is 12 residues long. Deletions cut 5 bases from V and 8 bases from J, with 12 bases between. This chain's CDR3 is CASSPRAGEAFF. The CDR3 DNA is TGTGCCAGTAGTCCCCGGGCAGGAGAAGCTTTCTTT.

The chain combines TRBV20-1 with TRBJ2-3; D might be TRBD1 or TRBD2, each matching 5 bases. The CDR3 contains 13 residues. V lost 6 bases, J lost 3 bases, and 13 bases lay in between. Germline V CDR1 and CDR2: DFQATT, SNEGSKA (reference sequence). The CDR3 loop is CSAMGDLTDTQYF. The CDR3 DNA sequence: TGCAGTGCGATGGGGGACCTTACAGATACGCAGTATTTT.

This clonotype was counted between two and nine times. The rearrangement uses TRBV20-1 and TRBJ2-1, with 12 bases that match TRBD2. This CDR3 has 15 amino acids. Germline loops: CDR1 DFQATT, CDR2 SNEGSKA (reference sequence). The V and J ends lost 3 bases and 9 bases, in that order; junction bases with no gene match: 9. The CDR3: CSASPPSGRVGEQFF. For the CDR3, the DNA is TGCAGTGCTAGCCCCCCTAGCGGGAGGGTGGGTGAGCAGTTCTTC.

This clonotype was detected a few times. This chain joins TRBV30 and TRBJ2-6, with D possibly being TRBD1 (6 bases). Germline CDR1 GTSNPN, CDR2 SVGIG (reference sequence). CDR3 size: 15 residues. Between the trimmed V and J ends, which lost 6 bases and 4 bases, there was a span of 16 bases. The CDR3 spells CACEQQGSGANVLTF. As DNA, the CDR3 is TGTGCCTGTGAACAACAGGGTTCCGGGGCCAACGTCCTGACTTTC.

The chain employs TRBV4-2 and TRBJ1-1; D is possibly TRBD1 (6 bases). This CDR3 comprises 14 residues. Per germline, CDR1 LGHNA and CDR2 YNFKEQ. V gave up 0 bases and J gave up 4 bases, with 9 bases separating them. The CDR3 region is CASSQEDSGTEAFF. CDR3 nucleotide sequence: TGTGCCAGCAGCCAAGAGGACAGTGGCACTGAAGCTTTCTTT.

This clonotype came up many times. The chain employs TRBV7-3 and TRBJ2-2; D could derive from TRBD1 or TRBD2 (6 bases each). The CDR3 is 13 amino acids. Trimming cost V 6 bases and J 4 bases, with 9 bases left between them. Per germline, CDR1 SGHTA and CDR2 FQGTGA. CDR3 coding DNA: TGTGCCAGCAGTGGGGGGCTCACCGGGGAGCTGTTTTTT. This sequence encodes CASSGGLTGELFF.

This clonotype was observed at least ten times. The J gene is TRBJ2-3, the V gene TRBV6-5, with 11 nucleotides matching TRBD1. V lost 0 bases to trimming and J lost 4 bases; unmatched junction nucleotides: 0. Germline V gives CDR1 MNHEY, CDR2 SVGAGI. The CDR3 consists of 15 residues. In DNA form, the CDR3 reads TGTGCCAGCAGTTACTCGGGACAGGGGGCAGATACGCAGTATTTT. This translates into CASSYSGQGADTQYF.